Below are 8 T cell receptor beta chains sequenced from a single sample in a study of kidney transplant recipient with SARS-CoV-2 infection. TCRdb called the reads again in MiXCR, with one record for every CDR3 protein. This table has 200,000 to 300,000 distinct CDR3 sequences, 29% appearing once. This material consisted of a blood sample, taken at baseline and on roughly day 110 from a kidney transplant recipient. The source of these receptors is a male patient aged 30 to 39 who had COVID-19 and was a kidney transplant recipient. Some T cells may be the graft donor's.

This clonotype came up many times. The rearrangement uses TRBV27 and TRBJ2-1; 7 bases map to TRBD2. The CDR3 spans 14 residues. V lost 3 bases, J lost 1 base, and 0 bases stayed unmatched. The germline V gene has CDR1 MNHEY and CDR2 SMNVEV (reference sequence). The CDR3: CASSFGGSYNEQFF. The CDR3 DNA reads TGTGCCAGCAGTTTCGGGGGGTCCTACAATGAGCAGTTCTTC.

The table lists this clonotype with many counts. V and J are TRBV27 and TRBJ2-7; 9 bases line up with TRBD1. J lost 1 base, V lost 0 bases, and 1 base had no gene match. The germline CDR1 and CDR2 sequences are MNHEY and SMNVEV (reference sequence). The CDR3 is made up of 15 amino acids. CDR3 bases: TGTGCCAGCAGTTTATCGACAGGGGGATCCTACGAGCAGTACTTC. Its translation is CASSLSTGGSYEQYF.

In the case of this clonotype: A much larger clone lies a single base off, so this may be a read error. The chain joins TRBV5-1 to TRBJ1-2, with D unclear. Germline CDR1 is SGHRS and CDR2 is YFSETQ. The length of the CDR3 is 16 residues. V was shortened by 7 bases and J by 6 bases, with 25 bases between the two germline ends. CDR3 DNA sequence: TGCGCCAGCCCCTATAAATCGGTTCGAAAGACCCATGGCTACACCTTC. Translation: CASPYKSVRKTHGYTF.

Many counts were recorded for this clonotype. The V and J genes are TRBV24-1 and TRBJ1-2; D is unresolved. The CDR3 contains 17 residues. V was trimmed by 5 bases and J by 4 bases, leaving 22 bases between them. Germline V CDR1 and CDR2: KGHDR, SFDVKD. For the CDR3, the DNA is TGTGCCACCAGTGTATTATTTAGTACCAGAAAGACCTATGGCTACACCTTC. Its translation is CATSVLFSTRKTYGYTF.

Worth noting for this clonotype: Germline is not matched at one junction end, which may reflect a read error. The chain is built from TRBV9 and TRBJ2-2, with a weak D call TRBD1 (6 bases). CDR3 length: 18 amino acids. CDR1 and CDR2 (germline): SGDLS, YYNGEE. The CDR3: CASSVGVNGDKNTGELFF. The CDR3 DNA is TGTGCTAGCAGCGTAGGCGTTAACGGGGACAAGAACACCGGGGAGCTGTTTTTT.

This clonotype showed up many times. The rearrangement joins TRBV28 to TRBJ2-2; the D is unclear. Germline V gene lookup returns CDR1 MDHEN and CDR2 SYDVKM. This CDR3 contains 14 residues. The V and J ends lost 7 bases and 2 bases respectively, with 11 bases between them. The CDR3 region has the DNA TGTGCCAGCATCCACGGGTCCAACACCGGGGAGCTGTTTTTT. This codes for CASIHGSNTGELFF.

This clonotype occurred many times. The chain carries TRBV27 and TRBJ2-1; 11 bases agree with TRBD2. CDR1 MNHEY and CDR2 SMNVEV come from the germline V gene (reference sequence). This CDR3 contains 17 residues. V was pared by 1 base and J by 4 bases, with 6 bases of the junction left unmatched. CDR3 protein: CASSLWLAGGRYNEQFF. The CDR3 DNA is TGTGCCAGCAGTTTATGGTTAGCGGGGGGGCGGTACAATGAGCAGTTCTTC.

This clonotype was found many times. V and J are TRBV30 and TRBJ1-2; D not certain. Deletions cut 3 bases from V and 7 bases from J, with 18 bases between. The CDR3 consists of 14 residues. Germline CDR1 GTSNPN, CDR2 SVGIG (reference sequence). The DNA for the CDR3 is TGTGCCTGGAGCGAAAACTACCCTCTGCGTGGCTACACCTTC. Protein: CAWSENYPLRGYTF.